These 3 T cell receptor beta chains originate from one sample sequenced in a study of Tregs in tolerant kidney transplant recipients. TCRdb's copy holds only in-frame clones and misses some; the assay was immunoSEQ multiplex PCR. Recorded for this sample: under 55,000 clones. Sequencing was performed on CD4+ T cells from blood, taken before the transplant. The receptors were gathered from a human donor who received a combined kidney and bone marrow transplant.

Worth noting for this clone: The read falls 3 residues short of the CDR3 end, and the missing part is taken from the germline J gene. This chain uses TRBV7-8 with TRBJ1-2; D may be TRBD1 (6 bases). This CDR3 comprises 14 residues. The V end was cut by 2 bases, the J end by 4 bases, with 11 bases between. Per the germline V gene, CDR1 is SGHVS and CDR2 is FQNEAQ. The sequenced CDR3 bases are TGTGCCAGCAGCTTACGCGACAGGCCCTATGGC. Translation gives CASSLRDRPYG. The CDR3 in its entirety is CASSLRDRPYGYTF. Full variable domain (missing parts from reference TRBV7-8 and TRBJ1-2): GAGVSQSPRYKVAKRGQDVALRCDPISGHVSLFWYQQALGQGPEFLTYFQNEAQLDKSGLPSDRFFAERPEGSVSTLKIQRTQQEDSAVYLCASSLRDRPYGYTFGSGTRLTVV.

The CDR3 bases that were read are TGCGCCAGCAGCTTGTCTCCGGGGGTCTCCGAAAAA. This sequence encodes CASSLSPGVSEK. The entire CDR3 sequence reads CASSLSPGVSEKLFF. This chain connects TRBV5-1 to TRBJ1-4; perhaps TRBD1 as D (5 bases). The read terminates 3 residues ahead of where the CDR3 ends, so the germline J gene completes it. Trimming left V 1 base short and J 8 bases short, with 15 bases between. The germline CDR1 and CDR2 sequences are SGHRS and YFSETQ. CDR3 length: 15 residues.

Concerning this clone: The CDR3 end lies 3 residues beyond the end of the read and is filled in from the germline J gene. J is TRBJ1-2 and V is TRBV2; TRBD1 matches at 7 bases. CDR3 length: 11 amino acids. J gave up 5 bases and V 11 bases, and 5 bases lay outside the gene matches. The germline gives CDR1 SNHLY, CDR2 FYNNEI. CDR3 in amino acids: CAGTTGYGYTF. Incomplete CDR3 DNA: TGTGCCGGAACGACAGGGTATGGC.